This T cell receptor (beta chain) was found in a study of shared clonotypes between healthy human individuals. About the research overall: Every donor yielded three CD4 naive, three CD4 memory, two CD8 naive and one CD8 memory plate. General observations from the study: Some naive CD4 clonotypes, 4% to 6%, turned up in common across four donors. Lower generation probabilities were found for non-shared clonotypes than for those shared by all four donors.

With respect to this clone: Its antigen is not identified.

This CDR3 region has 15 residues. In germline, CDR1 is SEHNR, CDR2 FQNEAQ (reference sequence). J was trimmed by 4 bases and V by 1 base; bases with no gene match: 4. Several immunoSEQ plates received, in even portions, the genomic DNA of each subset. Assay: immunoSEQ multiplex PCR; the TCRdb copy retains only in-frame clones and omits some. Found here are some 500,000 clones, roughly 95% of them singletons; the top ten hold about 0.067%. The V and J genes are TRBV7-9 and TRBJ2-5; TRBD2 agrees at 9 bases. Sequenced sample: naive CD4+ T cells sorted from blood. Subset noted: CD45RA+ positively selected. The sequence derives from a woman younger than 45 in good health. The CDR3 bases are TGTGCCAGCAGCTTAGGACTAGCGGAAGTAGAGACCCAGTACTTC. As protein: CASSLGLAEVETQYF.